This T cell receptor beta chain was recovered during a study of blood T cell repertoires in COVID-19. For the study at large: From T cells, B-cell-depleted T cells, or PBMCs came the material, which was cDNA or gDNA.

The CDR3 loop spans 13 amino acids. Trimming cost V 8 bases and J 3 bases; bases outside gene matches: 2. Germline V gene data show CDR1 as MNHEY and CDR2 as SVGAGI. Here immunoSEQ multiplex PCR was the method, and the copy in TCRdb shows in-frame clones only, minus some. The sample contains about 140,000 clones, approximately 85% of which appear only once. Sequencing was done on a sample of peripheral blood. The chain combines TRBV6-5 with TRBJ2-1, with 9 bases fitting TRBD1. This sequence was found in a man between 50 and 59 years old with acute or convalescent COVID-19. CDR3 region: CASLGQGYNEQFF. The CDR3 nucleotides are TGTGCCAGCCTGGGACAGGGCTACAATGAGCAGTTCTTC.